The 14 T cell receptor beta chains below come from one sample, sequenced in a study of cytomegalovirus exposure and HLA in healthy donors. PCR used 60 Vbeta primers and 13 Jbeta primers. This table comes from immunoSEQ multiplex PCR, and its TCRdb copy is limited to in-frame clones, with some not included. With over 100,000 clones in the sample, the ten largest clones hold over 1.5%. The sample was PBMCs. The receptors originated from a man younger than 35 in good health and CMV-seronegative.

The chain couples TRBV6-5 to TRBJ2-5; tentatively, D is TRBD2 (6 bases). This CDR3 is built from 11 residues. V shed 8 bases and J shed 5 bases, with 9 bases lying between them. CDR1 MNHEY and CDR2 SVGAGI come from the germline V gene. CDR3 amino acids: CASGGRETQYF. Here the CDR3 DNA reads TGTGCCAGCGGGGGGAGGGAGACCCAGTACTTC.

Remarks on this clone: This CDR3 is also generated by other DNA sequences in the sample. This CDR3 reads CASSLFSGNTEAFF. CDR3 coding DNA: TGCGCCAGCAGCTTGTTTTCGGGGAACACTGAAGCTTTCTTT. The chain is built from TRBV5-1 and TRBJ1-1; D is ambiguous. There are 14 residues in the CDR3. Germline V gene data show CDR1 as SGHRS and CDR2 as YFSETQ. V dropped 1 base and J dropped 1 base, with 8 bases sitting between them. The full variable domain, rest sourced from reference TRBV5-1 and TRBJ1-1, is KAGVTQTPRYLIKTRGQQVTLSCSPISGHRSVSWYQQTPGQGLQFLFEYFSETQRNKGNFPGRFSGRQFSNSRSEMNVSTLELGDSALYLCASSLFSGNTEAFFGQGTRLTVV.

The V call is TRBV10-3, the J call TRBJ2-5, with D possibly TRBD1 on 5 matching bases. V dropped 2 bases and J dropped 4 bases, with 11 bases sitting between them. This CDR3 contains 14 residues. CDR1 and CDR2 from the germline V gene are ENHRY and SYGVKD. The chain's CDR3 is CAISEGHSRETQYF. The CDR3 nucleotides read TGTGCCATCAGTGAGGGACATTCGCGAGAGACCCAGTACTTC.

The V and J genes are TRBV9 and TRBJ2-1; D uncertain. Trimming took 0 bases from V and 5 from J, leaving 3 bases between them. The CDR3 length is 12 residues. CDR1 and CDR2 from the germline V gene are SGDLS and YYNGEE. The CDR3 DNA reads as TGTGCCAGCAGCGTAGCGGACAATGAGCAGTTCTTC. Protein sequence: CASSVADNEQFF.

The chain employs TRBV6-5 and TRBJ2-7, with a tentative D call TRBD1 (6 bases). The length of the CDR3 is 12 residues. In germline, CDR1 is MNHEY, CDR2 SVGAGI. V gave up 6 bases and J gave up 7 bases, with 13 bases separating them. The CDR3 protein is CASSRDRGEQYF. The CDR3 DNA is TGTGCCAGCAGCCGAGATAGGGGGGAGCAGTACTTC.

The chain has TRBV5-1 and TRBJ2-1; unclear D gene. The CDR3 spans 12 residues. V lost 4 bases to trimming and J lost 5 bases, with 7 bases between them. Germline V lookup: CDR1 SGHRS, CDR2 YFSETQ. The CDR3 DNA reads as TGCGCCAGCAGCGTCCGGGACAATGAGCAGTTCTTC. This gives the protein CASSVRDNEQFF.

This chain links TRBV11-2 with TRBJ2-4; possibly TRBD1 for D (6 bases). CDR3 size: 16 residues. The V gene's germline CDR1 is SGHAT and CDR2 FQNNGV. Trimming shortened V by 1 base and J by 0 bases, and 10 bases separated the two germline ends. CDR3 loop: CASSLGGGSAKNIQYF. CDR3 DNA: TGTGCCAGCAGCTTAGGAGGGGGTTCAGCCAAAAACATTCAGTACTTC.

The chain combines TRBV9 with TRBJ1-1, with 7 bases that match TRBD1. CDR1 is SGDLS, CDR2 YYNGEE, per germline. The ends lost 5 bases at V and 4 bases at J; junction bases unmatched: 5. This CDR3 has 13 residues. The DNA of the CDR3 is TGTGCCAGCAGTACGACAGGGAGCACTGAAGCTTTCTTT. Amino acid sequence: CASSTTGSTEAFF.

The chain combines TRBV5-4 with TRBJ2-7; D is unresolved. Germline CDR1 reads SGHNT; CDR2 reads YYREEE (reference sequence). CDR3 length: 14 residues. Trimming pared 0 bases from V and 0 bases from J, leaving 7 bases between. The CDR3 region has the DNA TGTGCCAGCAGCTTGGCCGCTAGCTCCTACGAGCAGTACTTC. Translating gives CASSLAASSYEQYF.

The chain carries TRBV7-2 and TRBJ1-2; possible D gene TRBD1, 6 bases. The CDR3 covers 16 residues. In germline, CDR1 is SGHTA, CDR2 FQGNSA. V was cut by 5 bases and J by 4 bases, with 20 bases left in between. The CDR3 region is CASSTGSLIGGYGYTF. The CDR3 DNA sequence: TGTGCCAGCAGCACAGGGTCCCTGATAGGGGGCTATGGCTACACCTTC.

The chain couples TRBV6-1 to TRBJ1-1; D not certain. This CDR3 has 15 residues. Germline lookup yields CDR1 MNHNS and CDR2 SASEGT. Trimming took off 8 bases at V and 2 bases at J, with 18 bases between the two ends. For the CDR3, the DNA is TGTGCCAGCGGGAGGCAGCCCGATATCAACACTGAAGCTTTCTTT. Encoded protein: CASGRQPDINTEAFF.

The chain couples TRBV11-3 to TRBJ2-1, with D unclear. The germline V and J ends were trimmed by 1 base and 8 bases, with 15 bases remaining between them. The CDR3 is 15 residues long. Germline loops: CDR1 SGHNT, CDR2 YENEEA. The CDR3 reads CASSLGMLVNDEQFF. The CDR3 DNA sequence: TGTGCCAGCAGCTTAGGTATGCTAGTAAACGATGAGCAGTTCTTC.

This chain links TRBV2 with TRBJ2-1, with 7 nucleotides matching TRBD1. CDR1 is SNHLY and CDR2 is FYNNEI in the germline V gene. The CDR3 length is 14 residues. The junction had 4 bases not matched to a gene; V was cut back by 6 bases and J by 2 bases. The CDR3 sequence: CASSFQGAYNEQFF. Here the CDR3 DNA reads TGTGCCAGCAGCTTTCAGGGGGCCTACAATGAGCAGTTCTTC.

The chain links TRBV29-1 to TRBJ2-1; TRBD2 aligns across 13 bases. Germline V gene lookup returns CDR1 SQVTM and CDR2 ANQGSEA. There are 16 residues in the CDR3. V shed 4 bases, J shed 4 bases, and the junction held 7 bases outside the gene matches. The CDR3 sequence is CSVVGLAGVRYNEQFF. CDR3 nucleotides: TGCAGCGTTGTCGGACTAGCGGGAGTTCGGTACAATGAGCAGTTCTTC.